This entry describes one TCR beta chain. Its specificity is not known. CDR3 length equals 18 residues. This entry belongs to a study of shared clonotypes between healthy human individuals. Findings and limits, study-wide: A generally larger estimated richness was seen in naive subsets than in memory subsets. Non-shared clonotypes had lower generation probabilities than those shared by all four donors. The researchers took only blood, and tissue repertoires probably look different.

Under the authors' procedure: Junction-only sequences without quality scores were provided by ImmunoSEQ, so filtering was different. Profiling relied on immunoSEQ multiplex PCR, and the TCRdb table lists in-frame clones only, not all of them. V and J calls plus clone size are reproduced from that table; the DNA served to infer D and trimming. The sample includes over a million clones, roughly 96% of them seen just once. This chain links TRBV21-1 with TRBJ2-1; the table names TRBD1, a call not compared with the DNA. TRBV21-1 is a pseudogene. The clonotype comes from a man aged 30-40 years in good health. Sequencing was done on a sample of naive CD4+ T cells sorted from blood. Subset given: CD45RA+ positively selected. CDR3 amino acids: CASSKEKAGTGYYNEQFF. The CDR3 DNA is TGTGCCAGCAGCAAAGAAAAAGCCGGGACAGGGTACTACAATGAGCAGTTCTTC.